These 9 T cell receptor beta chains were sequenced from one sample in a study of regulatory T cells in long-lasting Graves disease. The time point: persistent/refractory GD, antithyroid drugs over 5 years with positive TRAb. PBMC-extracted RNA yielded the TCR library. CDR3-region Arm-PCR and iRepertoire HTBI primers produced the TCR beta libraries. Via MiXCR, TCRdb re-called the multiplex PCR reads, giving one row per CDR3 protein. This sample yields under 450,000 distinct CDR3 sequences, of which around 22% are seen a single time; about a quarter belongs to the top ten. The source was peripheral blood mononuclear cells (PBMCs), collected when the disease was refractory, from a patient treated with antithyroid drugs. The receptors derive from a female donor with Graves disease.

V usage is TRBV5-1 and J usage is TRBJ2-2, with 7 bases that match TRBD1. Germline V lookup: CDR1 SGHRS, CDR2 YFSETQ. There are 14 residues in the CDR3. Germline trimming cut 3 bases from V and 8 bases from J; bases unmatched to any gene: 7. The CDR3 spells CASSSGTASGELFF. The CDR3 nucleotides are TGCGCCAGCAGCTCCGGGACAGCGAGTGGGGAGCTGTTTTTT.

The rearrangement uses TRBV20-1 and TRBJ2-5; no definite D call. CDR3 length: 15 residues. Trimming took off 3 bases at V and 2 bases at J, with 16 bases between the two ends. Germline V gene lookup returns CDR1 DFQATT and CDR2 SNEGSKA (reference sequence). CDR3 nucleotides: TGCAGTGCTAGTGTGTGGGCCGGAAGACAAGAGACCCAGTACTTC. Its translation is CSASVWAGRQETQYF.

This clonotype has at least ten counts. The chain joins TRBV24-1 to TRBJ1-1; D unclear. The CDR3 is 13 amino acids. The V end was cut by 10 bases, the J end by 3 bases, with 14 bases between. The germline V gene has CDR1 KGHDR and CDR2 SFDVKD. CDR3 coding DNA: TGTGCCACGAATAGTCGGCATGACACTGAAGCTTTCTTT. It encodes CATNSRHDTEAFF.

A few counts support this clonotype. V is TRBV5-1 and J is TRBJ2-7; TRBD2 might be the D (6 bases). The CDR3 consists of 15 residues. Per germline, CDR1 SGHRS and CDR2 YFSETQ. V gave up 0 bases and J gave up 7 bases, with 17 bases separating them. CDR3 sequence reads: CASSLAGSSAREQYF. CDR3 coding DNA: TGCGCCAGCAGCTTGGCCGGGAGTAGCGCGAGGGAGCAGTACTTC.

The genes are TRBV12-3 or TRBV12-4 and TRBJ2-7; no clear D gene. The CDR3 sequence is 11 residues long. V shed 6 bases and J shed 5 bases, with 8 bases lying between them. CDR3 bases: TGTGCCAGCAGCTTTTCACACGAGCAGTACTTC. Protein: CASSFSHEQYF.

The chain is built from TRBV7-9 and TRBJ2-7, with D tentatively TRBD2 (5 bases). Trimming pared 7 bases from V and 0 bases from J, leaving 16 bases between. Germline assignment: CDR1 SEHNR and CDR2 FQNEAQ (reference sequence). This CDR3 is 15 amino acids long. CDR3 in DNA: TGTGCCAGCACCCCCCGGGGTGCCAGCTCCTACGAGCAGTACTTC. It encodes CASTPRGASSYEQYF.

This clonotype was counted many times. The chain uses TRBV7-2 and TRBJ2-4, with D unresolved. Germline CDR1 reads SGHTA; CDR2 reads FQGNSA. Between the trimmed V and J ends, which lost 5 bases and 4 bases, there was a span of 9 bases. CDR3 length: 13 amino acids. The CDR3 sequence: CASSPQGKNIQYF. Written as DNA, the CDR3 is TGTGCCAGCAGCCCCCAAGGGAAAAACATTCAGTACTTC.

This clonotype was detected only a few times. The chain carries TRBV7-2 and TRBJ1-4, with TRBD1 matching over 7 bases. CDR1 and CDR2 (germline): SGHTA, FQGNSA. J was trimmed by 3 bases and V by 5 bases; bases with no gene match: 6. The CDR3 has 15 residues. DNA of the CDR3: TGTGCCAGCAGCCACAGACAGGGATCTAATGAAAAACTGTTTTTT. This codes for CASSHRQGSNEKLFF.

This clonotype was detected only a few times. The CDR3 loop reads CASSPTPGRGYEQYF. The CDR3 nucleotides are TGTGCCAGCTCACCTACCCCCGGGAGGGGCTACGAGCAGTACTTC. The chain employs TRBV18 and TRBJ2-7, with 8 bases fitting TRBD2. Trimming cost V 3 bases and J 3 bases; bases outside gene matches: 7. The germline V gene encodes CDR1 KGHSH and CDR2 LQKENI. The CDR3 contains 15 residues.